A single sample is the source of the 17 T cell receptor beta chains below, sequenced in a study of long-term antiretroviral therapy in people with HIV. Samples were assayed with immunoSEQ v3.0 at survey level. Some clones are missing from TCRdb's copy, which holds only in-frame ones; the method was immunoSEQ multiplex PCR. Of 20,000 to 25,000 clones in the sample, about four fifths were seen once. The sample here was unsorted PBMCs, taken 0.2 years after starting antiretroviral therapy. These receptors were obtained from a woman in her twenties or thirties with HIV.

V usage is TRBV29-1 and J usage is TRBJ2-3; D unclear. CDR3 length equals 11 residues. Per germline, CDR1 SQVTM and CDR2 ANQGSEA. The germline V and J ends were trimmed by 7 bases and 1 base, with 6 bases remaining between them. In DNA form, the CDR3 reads TGCAGCGCTATACGCACAGATACGCAGTATTTT. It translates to CSAIRTDTQYF.

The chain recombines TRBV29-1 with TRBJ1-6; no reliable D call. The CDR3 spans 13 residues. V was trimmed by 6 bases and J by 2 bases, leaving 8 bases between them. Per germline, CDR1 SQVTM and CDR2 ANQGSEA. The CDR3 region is CSVLVAYNSPLHF. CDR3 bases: TGCAGCGTGCTTGTGGCCTATAATTCACCCCTCCACTTT.

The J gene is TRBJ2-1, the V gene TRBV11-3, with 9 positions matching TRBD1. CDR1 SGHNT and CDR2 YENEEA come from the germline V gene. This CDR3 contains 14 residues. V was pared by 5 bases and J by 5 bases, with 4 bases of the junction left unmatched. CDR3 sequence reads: CASSDGTGNNEQFF. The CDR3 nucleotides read TGTGCCAGCAGCGACGGGACAGGGAACAATGAGCAGTTCTTC.

The CDR3 nucleotides read TGTGCCACCAGCAGAGGGGCAGTAGGAGAGACCCAGTACTTC. This codes for CATSRGAVGETQYF. The chain employs TRBV15 and TRBJ2-5, with D unresolved. Trimming pared 1 base from V and 4 bases from J, leaving 10 bases between. The CDR3 contains 14 residues. Germline V gene lookup returns CDR1 LNHNV and CDR2 YYDKDF (reference sequence).

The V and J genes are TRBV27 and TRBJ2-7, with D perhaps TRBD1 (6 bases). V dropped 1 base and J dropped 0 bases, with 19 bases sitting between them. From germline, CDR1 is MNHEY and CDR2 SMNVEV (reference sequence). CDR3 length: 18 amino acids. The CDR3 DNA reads TGTGCCAGCAGTTTATTAAGGACAGCGACGAGGAACTCCTACGAGCAGTACTTC. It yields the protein CASSLLRTATRNSYEQYF.

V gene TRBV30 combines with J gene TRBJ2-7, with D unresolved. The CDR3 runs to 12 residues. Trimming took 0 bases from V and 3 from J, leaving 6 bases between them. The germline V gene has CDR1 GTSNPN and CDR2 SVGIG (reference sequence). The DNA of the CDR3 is TGTGCCTGGAGTGTATCGGTCTACGAGCAGTACTTC. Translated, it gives CAWSVSVYEQYF.

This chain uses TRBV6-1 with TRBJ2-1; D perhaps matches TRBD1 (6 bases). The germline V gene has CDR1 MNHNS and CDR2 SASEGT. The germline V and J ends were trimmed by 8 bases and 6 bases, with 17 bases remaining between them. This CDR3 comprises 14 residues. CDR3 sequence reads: CASRDTNRGNEQFF. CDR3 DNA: TGTGCCAGCCGGGACACCAATCGAGGCAATGAGCAGTTCTTC.

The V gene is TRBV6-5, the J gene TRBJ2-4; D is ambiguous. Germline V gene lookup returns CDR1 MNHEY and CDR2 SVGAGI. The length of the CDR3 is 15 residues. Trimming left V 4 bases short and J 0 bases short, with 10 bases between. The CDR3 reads CASSSIKTAKNIQYF. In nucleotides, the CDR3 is TGTGCCAGCAGTTCCATAAAGACAGCCAAAAACATTCAGTACTTC.

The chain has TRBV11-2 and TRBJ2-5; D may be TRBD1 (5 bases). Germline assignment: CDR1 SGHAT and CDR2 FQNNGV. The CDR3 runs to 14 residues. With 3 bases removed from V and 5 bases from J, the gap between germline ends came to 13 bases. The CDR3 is CASSFGARLETQYF. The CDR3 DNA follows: TGTGCCAGCAGCTTTGGGGCCAGGCTGGAGACCCAGTACTTC.

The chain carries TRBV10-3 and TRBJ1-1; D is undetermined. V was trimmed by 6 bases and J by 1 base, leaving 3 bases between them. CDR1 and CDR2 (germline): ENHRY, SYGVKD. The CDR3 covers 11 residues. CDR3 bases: TGTGCCATCAGGGAGAACACTGAAGCTTTCTTT. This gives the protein CAIRENTEAFF.

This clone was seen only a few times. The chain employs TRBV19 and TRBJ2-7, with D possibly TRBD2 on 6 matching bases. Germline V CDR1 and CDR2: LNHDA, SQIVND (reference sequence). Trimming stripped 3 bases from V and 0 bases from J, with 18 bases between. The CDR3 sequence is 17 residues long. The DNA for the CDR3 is TGTGCCAGTAGTATGGGGGGTCCGGGGCCGAGCTCCTACGAGCAGTACTTC. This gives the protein CASSMGGPGPSSYEQYF.

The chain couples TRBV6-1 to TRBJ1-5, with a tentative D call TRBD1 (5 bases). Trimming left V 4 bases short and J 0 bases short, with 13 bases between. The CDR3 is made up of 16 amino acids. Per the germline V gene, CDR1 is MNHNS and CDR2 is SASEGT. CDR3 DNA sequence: TGTGCCAGCAGTGCCGGACAATCGTATAGCAATCAGCCCCAGCATTTT. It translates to CASSAGQSYSNQPQHF.

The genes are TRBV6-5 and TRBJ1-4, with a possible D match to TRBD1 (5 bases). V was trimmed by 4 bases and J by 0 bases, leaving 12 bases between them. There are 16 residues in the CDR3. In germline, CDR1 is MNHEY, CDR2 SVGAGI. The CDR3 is CASSFASQATNEKLFF. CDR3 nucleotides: TGTGCCAGCAGTTTCGCCTCACAGGCAACTAATGAAAAACTGTTTTTT.

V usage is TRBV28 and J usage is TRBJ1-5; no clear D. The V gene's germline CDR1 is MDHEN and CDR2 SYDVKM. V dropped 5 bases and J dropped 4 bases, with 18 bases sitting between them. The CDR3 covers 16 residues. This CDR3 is CASSTPTGAGNQPQHF. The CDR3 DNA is TGTGCCAGCAGTACACCAACCGGTGCGGGGAATCAGCCCCAGCATTTT.

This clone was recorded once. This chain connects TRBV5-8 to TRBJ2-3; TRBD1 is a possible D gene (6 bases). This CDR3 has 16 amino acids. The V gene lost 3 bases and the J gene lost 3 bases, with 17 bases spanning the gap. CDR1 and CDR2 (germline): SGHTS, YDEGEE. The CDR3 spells CASSSYPTGMTDTQYF. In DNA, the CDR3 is TGTGCCAGCAGCTCGTACCCTACAGGGATGACAGATACGCAGTATTTT.

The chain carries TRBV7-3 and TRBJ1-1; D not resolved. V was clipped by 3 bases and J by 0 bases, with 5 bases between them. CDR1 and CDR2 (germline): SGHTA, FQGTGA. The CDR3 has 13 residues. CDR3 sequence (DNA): TGTGCCAGCAGCTTCAACATGAACACTGAAGCTTTCTTT. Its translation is CASSFNMNTEAFF.

This CDR3 reads CATSLQGAAEAFF. In DNA form, the CDR3 reads TGTGCCACTAGTCTACAGGGGGCCGCTGAAGCTTTCTTT. V usage is TRBV10-3 and J usage is TRBJ1-1; 9 bases are a match to TRBD1. Germline CDR1 reads ENHRY; CDR2 reads SYGVKD. CDR3 length: 13 amino acids. V shed 10 bases, J shed 6 bases, and the junction held 9 bases outside the gene matches.